The clone carrying this T cell receptor beta chain was seen only once. Germline CDR1 and CDR2: KGHSH and LQKENI. This CDR3 has 14 residues. Trimming pared 3 bases from V and 4 bases from J, leaving 12 bases between. This sample stems from a study of blood T cell repertoires in COVID-19. For the study at large: T cells, B-cell-depleted T cells, or PBMCs supplied cDNA or gDNA.

The assay was immunoSEQ multiplex PCR, and TCRdb's table has in-frame clones only and misses some. The top ten clones hold 4.5% to 7% of a sample with approximately 61,000 clones, 65% to 80% of them seen once. The chain combines TRBV18 with TRBJ1-1, with D possibly TRBD1 on 5 matching bases. Sequenced input: peripheral blood. The clonotype originates from a woman aged 70 to 79 with acute or convalescent COVID-19. CDR3 sequence reads: CASSPGGEITEAFF. The CDR3 nucleotides are TGTGCCAGCTCACCGGGAGGGGAGATCACTGAAGCTTTCTTT.